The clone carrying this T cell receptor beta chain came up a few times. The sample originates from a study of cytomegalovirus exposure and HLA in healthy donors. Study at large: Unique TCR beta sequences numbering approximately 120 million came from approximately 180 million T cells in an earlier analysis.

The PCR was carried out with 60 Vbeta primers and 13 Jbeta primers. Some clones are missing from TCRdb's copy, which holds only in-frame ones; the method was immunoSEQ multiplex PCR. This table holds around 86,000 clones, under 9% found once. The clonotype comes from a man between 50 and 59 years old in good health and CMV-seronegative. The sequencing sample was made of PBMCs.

The chain's CDR3 is CASSLRRPGRKSSYNEQFF. The CDR3 DNA is TGTGCCAGCAGTTTAAGGCGGCCAGGGCGGAAAAGCTCCTACAATGAGCAGTTCTTC. The V gene is TRBV28, the J gene TRBJ2-1, with TRBD1 as a possible D gene (5 bases). Between the trimmed V and J ends, which lost 2 bases and 0 bases, there was a span of 20 bases. Germline lookup yields CDR1 MDHEN and CDR2 SYDVKM. This CDR3 region has 19 residues.